The 21 T cell receptor beta chains presented below share a single source sample, sequenced in a study of type 1 and type 2 diabetes patients. Genomic DNA was the PCR template. The TCR beta CDR3 region was amplified using 30 forward and 13 reverse primers. TCRdb recomputed calls from the multiplex PCR reads with MiXCR, one row per CDR3 protein. The profile shows about 290,000 distinct CDR3 sequences, over 45% of them singletons. Specimen: peripheral blood mononuclear cells (PBMCs). The source of these receptors is a man between 18 and 29 years old with type 2 diabetes.

This clonotype came up a few times. The rearrangement links TRBV6-5 to TRBJ2-5; D may correspond to TRBD1 or TRBD2 (6 bases each). The CDR3 length is 14 residues. The V and J ends lost 5 bases and 5 bases respectively, with 15 bases between them. CDR1 MNHEY and CDR2 SVGAGI come from the germline V gene. This CDR3 is CASSPGAQRETQYF. As DNA, the CDR3 is TGTGCCAGCAGTCCGGGGGCGCAGAGGGAGACCCAGTACTTC.

This clonotype has at least ten counts. The rearrangement joins TRBV2 to TRBJ1-6; TRBD1 might be the D (5 bases). Germline V gene data show CDR1 as SNHLY and CDR2 as FYNNEI. This CDR3 region has 14 residues. Trimming shortened V by 3 bases and J by 9 bases, and 12 bases separated the two germline ends. The CDR3: CASSEWQGGSPLHF. The CDR3 nucleotides read TGTGCCAGCAGTGAGTGGCAGGGAGGTTCACCCCTCCACTTT.

The chain combines TRBV15 with TRBJ2-1; TRBD2 might be the D (5 bases). The V gene's germline CDR1 is LNHNV and CDR2 YYDKDF (reference sequence). V was trimmed by 0 bases and J by 2 bases, leaving 20 bases between them. This CDR3 is built from 19 residues. CDR3 sequence reads: CATSRDPLSVEKTYNEQFF. As DNA, the CDR3 is TGTGCCACCAGCAGAGATCCCCTTAGCGTAGAAAAGACCTACAATGAGCAGTTCTTC.

The chain employs TRBV6-1 and TRBJ2-7; a weak D match, TRBD2 (6 bases). V was shortened by 5 bases and J by 3 bases, with 20 bases between the two germline ends. Germline-derived CDR1 and CDR2 are MNHNS and SASEGT. The CDR3 runs 16 residues. The DNA of the CDR3 is TGTGCCAGCAGTCCCGGGGCGGGATTGGGGTACTACGAGCAGTACTTC. It specifies CASSPGAGLGYYEQYF.

This chain connects TRBV19 to TRBJ1-1; TRBD1 might be the D (5 bases). V lost 6 bases and J lost 2, with 10 bases in between. This CDR3 contains 13 residues. Germline assignment: CDR1 LNHDA and CDR2 SQIVND (reference sequence). This CDR3 reads CASRYQGNTEAFF. In nucleotides, the CDR3 is TGTGCCAGTAGATATCAGGGAAACACTGAAGCTTTCTTT. Full variable domain (remainder filled in from reference TRBV19 and TRBJ1-1): DGGITQSPKYLFRKEGQNVTLSCEQNLNHDAMYWYRQDPGQGLRLIYYSQIVNDFQKGDIAEGYSVSREKKESFPLTVTSAQKNPTAFYLCASRYQGNTEAFFGQGTRLTVV.

The chain combines TRBV28 with TRBJ2-3; D is possibly TRBD2 (6 bases). The CDR3 consists of 14 residues. Per germline, CDR1 MDHEN and CDR2 SYDVKM. V shed 2 bases and J shed 5 bases, with 11 bases lying between them. The chain's CDR3 is CASSLGGVLDTQYF. CDR3 nucleotides: TGTGCCAGCAGTTTAGGCGGGGTACTAGATACGCAGTATTTT.

This clonotype was found a few times. V and J are TRBV7-8 and TRBJ1-1; unclear D gene. V was trimmed by 0 bases and J by 2 bases, leaving 7 bases between them. CDR1 and CDR2 (germline): SGHVS, FQNEAQ. The CDR3 length is 14 residues. CDR3 region: CASSLAGSNTEAFF. The CDR3 region has the DNA TGTGCCAGCAGCTTAGCAGGGTCAAACACTGAAGCTTTCTTT.

The chain uses TRBV14 and TRBJ1-3; D perhaps matches TRBD1 (6 bases). The CDR3 has 17 amino acids. Trimming cost V 3 bases and J 0 bases, with 15 bases left between them. Germline V gene lookup returns CDR1 SGHDN and CDR2 FVKESK. The CDR3 spells CASSQGGLTDSGNTIYF. In nucleotides, the CDR3 is TGTGCCAGCAGCCAGGGGGGCTTAACCGACTCTGGAAACACCATATATTTT.

This clonotype showed up just a few times. The chain links TRBV28 to TRBJ1-2, with a weak D call TRBD1 (6 bases). The CDR3 runs 13 residues. V was clipped by 5 bases and J by 4 bases, with 11 bases between them. From germline, CDR1 is MDHEN and CDR2 SYDVKM. The DNA of the CDR3 is TGTGCCAGCAGTCACAGGGACCCCTATGGCTACACCTTC. It is translated as CASSHRDPYGYTF.

The gene calls are TRBV20-1 and TRBJ2-2; no reliable D call. CDR1 DFQATT and CDR2 SNEGSKA come from the germline V gene (reference sequence). The V end was cut by 6 bases, the J end by 1 base, with 9 bases between. This CDR3 is 13 amino acids long. The CDR3, as DNA: TGCAGTGCAGTACGCGGGAACACCGGGGAGCTGTTTTTT. It encodes CSAVRGNTGELFF.

The chain joins TRBV25-1 to TRBJ1-5; D is ambiguous. V lost 1 base and J 2 bases, leaving 12 bases between the germline ends. Looked up from germline, CDR1 is MGHDK and CDR2 is SYGVNS. The CDR3 is made up of 16 amino acids. The CDR3, as DNA: TGTGCCAGCAGTGAATCCGGGGTCGGAGGCAATCAGCCCCAGCATTTT. Its translation is CASSESGVGGNQPQHF.

The genes are TRBV7-6 and TRBJ1-6; no firm D call. This CDR3 comprises 15 residues. Germline CDR1 and CDR2: SGHVS and FNYEAQ. V was shortened by 2 bases and J by 7 bases, with 12 bases between the two germline ends. Here the CDR3 reads CASSLQEDRNSPLHF. CDR3 DNA sequence: TGTGCCAGCAGCTTACAGGAGGATAGAAATTCACCCCTCCACTTT.

This clonotype appeared many times. The chain has TRBV19 and TRBJ2-2; no definite D call. This CDR3 region has 15 residues. The germline CDR1 and CDR2 sequences are LNHDA and SQIVND (reference sequence). V lost 7 bases to trimming and J lost 0 bases, with 12 bases between them. CDR3 in DNA: TGTGCCAGTACCTCCCCCGACGCGAACACCGGGGAGCTGTTTTTT. Protein: CASTSPDANTGELFF.

About this clonotype itself: One junction end disagrees with the germline gene, perhaps due to a read error. V and J are TRBV27 and TRBJ2-3; TRBD2 is a possible D gene (5 bases). The CDR3 is 14 amino acids. In germline, CDR1 is MNHEY, CDR2 SMNVEV (reference sequence). The CDR3 bases are TGTGCCAGCAGTCTATCCCCTTCTAGTCGGGAGCAGTATTTT. Protein sequence: CASSLSPSSREQYF.

The chain combines TRBV24-1 with TRBJ2-1; a weak D match, TRBD1 (6 bases). This CDR3 has 14 amino acids. Deletions cut 4 bases from V and 7 bases from J, with 13 bases between. CDR1 KGHDR and CDR2 SFDVKD come from the germline V gene. The CDR3 is CATSDSTGRNEQFF. The CDR3 region has the DNA TGTGCCACCAGTGACTCGACAGGTCGGAATGAGCAGTTCTTC.

This clonotype was observed a few times. This sequence joins TRBV9 and TRBJ2-6, with D possibly being TRBD1 (6 bases). V was clipped by 4 bases and J by 0 bases, with 14 bases between them. Germline CDR1 SGDLS, CDR2 YYNGEE. The CDR3 consists of 17 residues. CDR3 protein: CASSSGTLSSGANVLTF. CDR3 DNA: TGTGCCAGCAGCTCAGGGACACTTAGCTCTGGGGCCAACGTCCTGACTTTC.

In its sample, this clonotype was seen a few times. A junction end diverges from the germline sequence, so it may reflect a read error. The chain is built from TRBV6-5 and TRBJ1-2; D gene ambiguous. The CDR3 contains 14 residues. Germline-derived CDR1 and CDR2 are MNHEY and SVGAGI. In DNA form, the CDR3 reads TGTGCCATCAGTCCCCCAAGTTCTAACTATGGCTACACCTTC. As protein: CAISPPSSNYGYTF.

This clonotype appeared a few times. The V and J genes are TRBV7-2 and TRBJ1-2; 8 bases align to TRBD1. V gave up 4 bases and J gave up 2 bases; unmatched junction bases: 3. Germline assignment: CDR1 SGHTA and CDR2 FQGNSA. The CDR3 is made up of 14 amino acids. In DNA form, the CDR3 reads TGTGCCAGCAGCTCGGGACAGGAAAACTATGGCTACACCTTC. Its translation: CASSSGQENYGYTF.

The V and J genes are TRBV10-2 and TRBJ2-7; the D call may be TRBD1 or TRBD2 (5 bases each). Looked up from germline, CDR1 is WSHSY and CDR2 is SAAADI. Trimming took off 2 bases at V and 3 bases at J, with 11 bases between the two ends. The CDR3 spans 14 residues. CDR3 protein: CASSEVGTFYEQYF. Written as DNA, the CDR3 is TGCGCCAGCAGTGAGGTCGGGACGTTCTACGAGCAGTACTTC.

The chain recombines TRBV10-1 with TRBJ2-7, with 7 bases identical to TRBD2. This CDR3 region has 15 residues. The ends lost 1 base at V and 7 bases at J; junction bases unmatched: 10. CDR1 is WNHNN and CDR2 is SYGVQD in the germline V gene (reference sequence). Here the CDR3 DNA reads TGCGCCAGCAGTGAGTTAGTGGGAGGGCCAGAAGAGCAGTACTTC. Translation: CASSELVGGPEEQYF.

The sample holds many counts of this clonotype. This sequence joins TRBV15 and TRBJ2-5, with TRBD1 identical over 7 bases. From germline, CDR1 is LNHNV and CDR2 YYDKDF (reference sequence). The CDR3 is made up of 16 amino acids. J was trimmed by 5 bases and V by 1 base; bases with no gene match: 10. CDR3 coding DNA: TGTGCCACCAGCAGAGTAGGGACAGCGACTGGGGAGACCCAGTACTTC. Amino acids: CATSRVGTATGETQYF.